The 27 T cell receptor beta chains below all came from one sample that was sequenced in a study of T-cell reconstitution after alpha-beta-depleted transplantation in children. This sample's TCRbeta library carried unique molecular identifier barcodes. TCRdb re-analysed the PCR reads in MiXCR, keeping a single row per CDR3 protein. The profile covers 95,000 to 150,000 distinct CDR3 sequences, with 23% appearing a single time and roughly a tenth taken by the ten largest. The material was PBMCs, mostly from graft donor cells, obtained 180 days after TCRalphabeta/CD19-depleted stem cell transplant. The receptors come from a male patient under 10 years old who had a stem cell transplant for chronic granulomatous disease, so the T cells may come from the graft donor.

This clonotype was detected only a few times. J is TRBJ2-1 and V is TRBV5-1; 11 bases match TRBD1. The CDR3 is 16 amino acids. Germline trimming cut 4 bases from V and 7 bases from J; bases unmatched to any gene: 10. CDR1 and CDR2 from the germline V gene are SGHRS and YFSETQ. Written as DNA, the CDR3 is TGCGCCAGCAGCCCGACCGGGACAGGGGGACAGAATGAGCAGTTCTTC. Translation: CASSPTGTGGQNEQFF.

The chain employs TRBV19 and TRBJ2-2; no firm D call. V was cut by 3 bases and J by 8 bases, with 7 bases left in between. The CDR3 extends over 12 amino acids. Germline V gene data show CDR1 as LNHDA and CDR2 as SQIVND (reference sequence). The CDR3 nucleotides read TGTGCCAGTAGTATCCGGTGGGGGGAGCTGTTTTTT. It is translated as CASSIRWGELFF.

This clonotype was observed a handful of times. The chain combines TRBV6-5 with TRBJ2-5; the match to TRBD1 covers 7 bases. J was trimmed by 5 bases and V by 2 bases; bases with no gene match: 8. The CDR3 runs to 15 residues. Germline V gives CDR1 MNHEY, CDR2 SVGAGI. CDR3 DNA sequence: TGTGCCAGCAGTTACACAACAGGGGCGGCGGAGACCCAGTACTTC. Its translation is CASSYTTGAAETQYF.

This clonotype showed up many times. The chain has TRBV6-6 and TRBJ1-1; weak D call: TRBD1 (5 bases). CDR1 is MNHNY, CDR2 SVGAGI, per germline (reference sequence). The ends were cut back, 0 bases at V and 6 bases at J, with 8 bases in the middle. CDR3 size: 13 residues. DNA for the CDR3: TGTGCCAGCAGTTACTCGATCAGGGCTGAAGCTTTCTTT. Residues: CASSYSIRAEAFF.

The rearrangement links TRBV7-6 to TRBJ2-2, with D perhaps TRBD2 (5 bases). Germline values: CDR1 SGHVS, CDR2 FNYEAQ. This CDR3 is built from 16 residues. The V end lost 6 bases, the J end lost 6 bases, and 20 bases lay between the germline ends. Here the CDR3 reads CASSPTRTPTAGELFF. CDR3 in DNA: TGTGCCAGCAGTCCTACTAGGACCCCCACCGCCGGGGAGCTGTTTTTT. The full variable domain, with the rest looked up from reference TRBV7-6 and TRBJ2-2, is GAGVSQSPRYKVTKRGQDVALRCDPISGHVSLYWYRQALGQGPEFLTYFNYEAQQDKSGLPNDRFSAERPEGSISTLTIQRTEQRDSAMYRCASSPTRTPTAGELFFGEGSRLTVL.

This clonotype has only one observation. The genes are TRBV6-5 and TRBJ2-1, with 13 bases that match TRBD2. After removal of 2 bases from V and 5 bases from J, the junction contained 9 bases not matched to a gene. CDR3 length equals 18 residues. Germline V lookup: CDR1 MNHEY, CDR2 SVGAGI. The CDR3 here is CASSYAITSGGANNEQFF. DNA of the CDR3: TGTGCCAGCAGTTACGCCATAACTAGCGGGGGGGCCAACAATGAGCAGTTCTTC.

The chain uses TRBV29-1 and TRBJ2-3; possible D gene TRBD2, 6 bases. Germline assignment: CDR1 SQVTM and CDR2 ANQGSEA. Trimming stripped 0 bases from V and 8 bases from J, with 12 bases between. The CDR3 is made up of 13 amino acids. This chain's CDR3 is CSVEDGRGSTQYF. The CDR3 DNA is TGCAGCGTTGAAGACGGTCGGGGGTCTACGCAGTATTTT.

Many counts were recorded for this clonotype. CDR3 sequence (DNA): TGCGCCAGCACCACTACGGATACCTATGGGACTGAAGCTTTCTTT. Translation gives CASTTTDTYGTEAFF. The chain carries TRBV5-1 and TRBJ1-1, with D unresolved. Germline V gene sequence: CDR1 SGHRS, CDR2 YFSETQ. V was shortened by 6 bases and J by 5 bases, with 20 bases between the two germline ends. The length of the CDR3 is 15 residues.

The chain couples TRBV20-1 to TRBJ1-1; 7 bases line up with TRBD1. After removal of 6 bases from V and 7 bases from J, the junction contained 11 bases not matched to a gene. This CDR3 contains 13 residues. The germline V gene encodes CDR1 DFQATT and CDR2 SNEGSKA (reference sequence). The CDR3 nucleotides read TGCAGTGCGGAAGGGGGCAGGGCGAATGAAGCTTTCTTT. Translating gives CSAEGGRANEAFF.

J is TRBJ2-3 and V is TRBV11-2, with D tentatively TRBD2 (6 bases). Germline loops: CDR1 SGHAT, CDR2 FQNNGV. This CDR3 spans 17 amino acids. The V end lost 6 bases, the J end lost 6 bases, and 25 bases lay between the germline ends. The CDR3 DNA sequence: TGTGCCAGCAGTGAACCTACTAGCATTCCGTGGAGGGATACGCAGTATTTT. Amino acid sequence: CASSEPTSIPWRDTQYF.

V usage is TRBV7-2 and J usage is TRBJ2-1; D may be TRBD1 or TRBD2 (6 bases each). V dropped 5 bases and J dropped 15 bases, with 14 bases sitting between them. This CDR3 is built from 11 residues. The germline V gene has CDR1 SGHTA and CDR2 FQGNSA. The CDR3 spells CASSPGANRFF. As DNA, the CDR3 is TGTGCCAGCAGCCCGGGGGCCAATCGGTTCTTC.

The genes are TRBV11-2 and TRBJ2-3; weak D call: TRBD1 (6 bases). V was shortened by 6 bases and J by 3 bases, with 13 bases between the two germline ends. This CDR3 is 14 amino acids long. Per germline, CDR1 SGHAT and CDR2 FQNNGV. CDR3 region: CASRQGAFTDTQYF. CDR3 coding DNA: TGTGCCAGCAGACAGGGAGCGTTTACAGATACGCAGTATTTT. The whole variable domain, filled in from reference TRBV11-2 and TRBJ2-3, reads EAGVAQSPRYKIIEKRQSVAFWCNPISGHATLYWYQQILGQGPKLLIQFQNNGVVDDSQLPKDRFSAERLKGVDSTLKIQPAKLEDSAVYLCASRQGAFTDTQYFGPGTRLTVL.

Only a few counts were recorded for this clonotype. The chain carries TRBV12-3 or TRBV12-4 and TRBJ2-1, with D possibly being TRBD2 (6 bases). V lost 2 bases to trimming and J lost 8 bases, with 19 bases between them. This CDR3 has 16 amino acids. In nucleotides, the CDR3 is TGTGCCAGCAGTTTAATCTTGAGTTGGGGACTCGATGAGCAGTTCTTC. Protein: CASSLILSWGLDEQFF.

This clonotype was counted many times. V and J are TRBV12-3 or TRBV12-4 and TRBJ2-7; 8 bases are shared with TRBD2. The CDR3 loop spans 16 amino acids. V dropped 3 bases and J dropped 1; count of bases not matched to a gene: 8. The CDR3 nucleotides are TGTGCCAGCAGTTTTGCGGGGGGAACTAGTTCCTACGAGCAGTACTTC. This translates into CASSFAGGTSSYEQYF.

This clonotype was found many times. The CDR3 nucleotides read TGCAGTGCTTCACCGTGGCAGTTACAAGAGACCCAGTACTTC. This encodes CSASPWQLQETQYF. The V gene is TRBV20-1, the J gene TRBJ2-5; D is undetermined. Germline V gene lookup returns CDR1 DFQATT and CDR2 SNEGSKA (reference sequence). The CDR3 consists of 14 residues. Trimming took 5 bases from V and 2 from J, leaving 15 bases between them.

This clonotype appeared a few times. This rearrangement joins TRBV5-1 to TRBJ2-5, with D perhaps TRBD2 (6 bases). Looked up from germline, CDR1 is SGHRS and CDR2 is YFSETQ. The CDR3 runs 15 residues. V was cut by 4 bases and J by 0 bases, with 13 bases left in between. The CDR3 DNA is TGCGCCAGCAGCCCTGGCCGGACTAACCAAGAGACCCAGTACTTC. Translation: CASSPGRTNQETQYF.

This clonotype has a handful of counts. The chain couples TRBV30 to TRBJ2-7; D is perhaps TRBD1 (5 bases). Between the trimmed V and J ends, which lost 2 bases and 1 base, there was a span of 15 bases. Germline-derived CDR1 and CDR2 are GTSNPN and SVGIG (reference sequence). The CDR3 has 15 amino acids. CDR3 amino acids: CAWSRGPDGSYEQYF. CDR3 coding DNA: TGTGCCTGGAGTAGGGGCCCAGACGGATCCTACGAGCAGTACTTC.

This clonotype was observed a few times. The chain has TRBV20-1 and TRBJ2-3, with D possibly being TRBD1 (7 bases). CDR1 is DFQATT and CDR2 is SNEGSKA in the germline V gene (reference sequence). Trimming took 0 bases from V and 4 from J, leaving 11 bases between them. This CDR3 comprises 14 residues. The CDR3 region is CSARDQGGADTQYF. CDR3 DNA: TGCAGTGCTAGAGATCAGGGGGGCGCAGATACGCAGTATTTT.

This clonotype is medium-sized (0.01 to 0.1%) in the sample. The rearrangement joins TRBV7-6 to TRBJ2-1, with 12 bases fitting TRBD2. J was trimmed by 9 bases and V by 4 bases; bases with no gene match: 4. Per the germline V gene, CDR1 is SGHVS and CDR2 is FNYEAQ. This CDR3 region has 14 residues. The CDR3 region has the DNA TGTGCCAGCAGCTCTCCGGGACTAGCGGGTGAGCAGTTCTTC. Its translation: CASSSPGLAGEQFF.

The gene calls are TRBV18 and TRBJ2-7, with a possible D match to TRBD1 (7 bases). There are 12 residues in the CDR3. V was trimmed by 5 bases and J by 4 bases, leaving 9 bases between them. Germline V gene lookup returns CDR1 KGHSH and CDR2 LQKENI. The CDR3 loop reads CASSAGGYEQYF. CDR3 DNA: TGTGCCAGCTCAGCAGGGGGGTACGAGCAGTACTTC.

The rearrangement joins TRBV5-1 to TRBJ1-1, with 9 positions matching TRBD1. This CDR3 has 15 residues. The V and J ends lost 3 bases and 7 bases, in that order; junction bases with no gene match: 10. CDR1 and CDR2 from the germline V gene are SGHRS and YFSETQ. CDR3 protein: CASSYGTGLVVEAFF. CDR3 nucleotides: TGCGCCAGCAGCTACGGGACAGGGTTGGTAGTTGAAGCTTTCTTT.

This clonotype was detected ten times or more. The rearrangement links TRBV5-1 to TRBJ1-3, with unresolved D. Looked up from germline, CDR1 is SGHRS and CDR2 is YFSETQ. The germline V and J ends were trimmed by 0 bases and 4 bases, with 5 bases remaining between them. The length of the CDR3 is 13 residues. In DNA form, the CDR3 reads TGCGCCAGCAGCTTGGGTTTCGGAAACACCATATATTTT. Translating it yields CASSLGFGNTIYF.

This clonotype occurred many times. The CDR3 loop is CSARATGSEGYTF. The CDR3 bases are TGCAGTGCTAGAGCGACAGGGTCGGAAGGCTACACCTTC. The chain employs TRBV20-1 and TRBJ1-2, with TRBD1 matching over 7 bases. V lost 1 base to trimming and J lost 8 bases; unmatched junction nucleotides: 7. The CDR3 contains 13 residues. Looked up from germline, CDR1 is DFQATT and CDR2 is SNEGSKA (reference sequence).

This clonotype has ten or more counts. The chain recombines TRBV19 with TRBJ2-3, with no clear D. This CDR3 spans 13 amino acids. Germline lookup yields CDR1 LNHDA and CDR2 SQIVND (reference sequence). V lost 6 bases to trimming and J lost 4 bases, with 11 bases between them. The CDR3 DNA sequence: TGTGCCAGTAGACCCCGTGGCGCAGATACGCAGTATTTT. Protein sequence: CASRPRGADTQYF.

The V and J genes are TRBV6-2 or TRBV6-3 and TRBJ2-3, with D hard to call. The CDR3 spans 15 residues. The V end was cut by 0 bases, the J end by 1 base, with 8 bases between. In germline, CDR1 is MNHEY, CDR2 SVGEGT. The CDR3 bases are TGTGCCAGCAGTTACTCTGGCGGACGCACAGATACGCAGTATTTT. Its translation: CASSYSGGRTDTQYF.

The chain is built from TRBV3-1 and TRBJ1-5, with D hard to call. This CDR3 is built from 13 residues. CDR1 is LGHDT and CDR2 is YNNKEL in the germline V gene (reference sequence). V lost 4 bases, J lost 1 base, and 5 bases lay in between. CDR3 nucleotides: TGTGCCAGCAGCCGAGGAAGCAATCAGCCCCAGCATTTT. Translating gives CASSRGSNQPQHF.

This clonotype was recorded a few times. The rearrangement joins TRBV18 to TRBJ2-5; TRBD2 matches 8 bases. V gave up 3 bases and J gave up 4 bases; unmatched junction bases: 1. CDR1 and CDR2 from the germline V gene are KGHSH and LQKENI. CDR3 length: 13 residues. This chain's CDR3 is CASSPREGETQYF. The CDR3 DNA reads TGTGCCAGCTCACCCCGGGAGGGAGAGACCCAGTACTTC.